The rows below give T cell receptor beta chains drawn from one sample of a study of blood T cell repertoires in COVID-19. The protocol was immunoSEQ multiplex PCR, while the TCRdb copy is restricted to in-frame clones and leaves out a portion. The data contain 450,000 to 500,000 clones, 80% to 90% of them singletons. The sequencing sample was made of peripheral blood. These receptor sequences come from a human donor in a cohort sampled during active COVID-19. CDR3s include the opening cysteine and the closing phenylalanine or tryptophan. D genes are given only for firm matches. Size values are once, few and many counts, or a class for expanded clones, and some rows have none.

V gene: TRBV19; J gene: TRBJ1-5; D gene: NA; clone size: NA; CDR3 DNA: TGTGCCAGTAGTCCTACAGTTCAGCCCCAGCATTTT; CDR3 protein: CASSPTVQPQHF
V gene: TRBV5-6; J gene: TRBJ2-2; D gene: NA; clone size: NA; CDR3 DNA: TGTGCCAGCAGCTTGGGTATCACCGGGGAGCTGTTTTTT; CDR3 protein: CASSLGITGELFF
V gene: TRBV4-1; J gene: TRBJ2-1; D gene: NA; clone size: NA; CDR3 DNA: TGCGCCAGCAGCCACGCGTACAATGAGCAGTTCTTC; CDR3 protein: CASSHAYNEQFF
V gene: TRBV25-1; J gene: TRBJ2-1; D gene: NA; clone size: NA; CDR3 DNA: TGTGCCAGCAGGCATAGGGGTGAGCAGTTCTTC; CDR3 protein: CASRHRGEQFF
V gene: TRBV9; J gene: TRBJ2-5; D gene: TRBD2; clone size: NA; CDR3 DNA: TGTGCCAGCAGCGTAGCTGGCGGGAGAGGTGTAGAGACCCAGTACTTC; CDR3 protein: CASSVAGGRGVETQYF
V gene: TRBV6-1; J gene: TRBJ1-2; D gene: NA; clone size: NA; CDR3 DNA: TGTGCCAGCAGTGACAGAACTAACTATGGCTACACCTTC; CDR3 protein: CASSDRTNYGYTF
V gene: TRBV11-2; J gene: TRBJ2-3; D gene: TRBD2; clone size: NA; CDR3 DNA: TGTGCCAGCAGCCCAGGACTAGCAAGTGATACGCAGTATTTT; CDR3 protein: CASSPGLASDTQYF
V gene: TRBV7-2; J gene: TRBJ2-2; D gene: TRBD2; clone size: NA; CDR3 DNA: TGTGCCAGCAGCTTAGGTCCTAGCGGGATGACCGGGGAGCTGTTTTTT; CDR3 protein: CASSLGPSGMTGELFF
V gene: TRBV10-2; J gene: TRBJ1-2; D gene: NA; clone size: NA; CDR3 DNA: TGCGCCAGCAGTGAGGGGTCGGCAGGTGATGGCTACACCTTC; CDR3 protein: CASSEGSAGDGYTF
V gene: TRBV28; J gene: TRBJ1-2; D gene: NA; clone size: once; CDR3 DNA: TGTGCCAGCAGCTCCAGTGGCTACACCTTC; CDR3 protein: CASSSSGYTF
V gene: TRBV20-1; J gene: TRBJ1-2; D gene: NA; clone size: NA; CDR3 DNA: TGCAGTGCTAGTCCAGGGACTCAGAACTATGGCTACACCTTC; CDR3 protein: CSASPGTQNYGYTF